The T cell receptor beta chain described here comes from a study of T-cell memory formation after mild COVID-19. Study-level points and caveats: Pre-infection memory showed some responding clones, and this suggested that cross-reactive memory joined.

This CDR3 region has 13 residues. The germline gives CDR1 SGDLS, CDR2 YYNGEE. TCRdb re-analysed the 5' RACE reads in MiXCR, keeping a single row per CDR3 protein. Seen here are under 200,000 distinct CDR3 sequences, 25% to 40% observed once, and the top ten hold around 12%. This clonotype was counted a few times. Its antigen is unknown. The receptor's source is an adult woman who had mild COVID-19 (a few samples of this study predate the infection). Cell type and time point are not known. This chain joins TRBV9 and TRBJ2-3; a weak D match, TRBD1 (6 bases). The specimen sequenced was PBMCs or a T cell subset sorted from them (not recorded which). DNA for the CDR3: TGTGCAGTCGAGGGGGATAGGACAGATACGCAGTATTTT. The encoded protein is CAVEGDRTDTQYF.